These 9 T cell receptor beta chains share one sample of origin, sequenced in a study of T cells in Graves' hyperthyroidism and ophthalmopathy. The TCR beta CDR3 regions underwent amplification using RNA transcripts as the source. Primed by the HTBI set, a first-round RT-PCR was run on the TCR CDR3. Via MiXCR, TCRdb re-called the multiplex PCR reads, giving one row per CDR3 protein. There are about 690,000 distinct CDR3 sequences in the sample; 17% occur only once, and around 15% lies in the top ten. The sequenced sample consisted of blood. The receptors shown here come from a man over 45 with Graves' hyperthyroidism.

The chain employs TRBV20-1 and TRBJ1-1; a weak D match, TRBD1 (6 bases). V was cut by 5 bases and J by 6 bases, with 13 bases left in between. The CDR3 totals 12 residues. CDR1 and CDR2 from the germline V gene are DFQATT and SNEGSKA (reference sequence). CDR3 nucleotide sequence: TGCAGTGCTCCCCGAGCAGGGGCTGAAGCTTTCTTT. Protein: CSAPRAGAEAFF.

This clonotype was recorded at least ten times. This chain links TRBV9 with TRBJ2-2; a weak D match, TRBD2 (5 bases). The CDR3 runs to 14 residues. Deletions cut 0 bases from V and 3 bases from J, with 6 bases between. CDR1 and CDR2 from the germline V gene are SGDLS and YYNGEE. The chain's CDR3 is CASSVGTHTGELFF. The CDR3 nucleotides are TGTGCCAGCAGCGTAGGGACTCACACCGGGGAGCTGTTTTTT.

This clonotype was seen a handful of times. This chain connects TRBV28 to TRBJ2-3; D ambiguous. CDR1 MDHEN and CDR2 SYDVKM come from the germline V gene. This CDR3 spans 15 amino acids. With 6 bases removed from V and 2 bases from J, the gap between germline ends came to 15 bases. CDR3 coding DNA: TGTGCCAGCAGCCGCGGTGGAAGAATCACAGATACGCAGTATTTT. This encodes CASSRGGRITDTQYF.

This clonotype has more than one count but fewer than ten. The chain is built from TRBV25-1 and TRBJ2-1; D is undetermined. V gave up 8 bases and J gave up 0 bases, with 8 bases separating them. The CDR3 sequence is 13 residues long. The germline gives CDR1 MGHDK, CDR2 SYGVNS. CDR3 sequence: CASGVSSYNEQFF. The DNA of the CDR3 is TGTGCCAGCGGCGTGAGCTCCTACAATGAGCAGTTCTTC.

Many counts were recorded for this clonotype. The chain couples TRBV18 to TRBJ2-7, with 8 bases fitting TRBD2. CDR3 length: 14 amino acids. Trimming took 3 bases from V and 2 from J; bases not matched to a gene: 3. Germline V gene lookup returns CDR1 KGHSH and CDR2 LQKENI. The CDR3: CASSPRGLAYEQYF. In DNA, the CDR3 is TGTGCCAGCTCACCTAGGGGACTAGCCTACGAGCAGTACTTC.

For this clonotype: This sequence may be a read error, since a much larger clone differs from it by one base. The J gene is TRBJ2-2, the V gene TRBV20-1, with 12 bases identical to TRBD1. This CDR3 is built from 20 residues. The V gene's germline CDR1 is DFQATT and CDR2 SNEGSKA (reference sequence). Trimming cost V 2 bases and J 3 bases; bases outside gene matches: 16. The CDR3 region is CSARLAGTGGEARHTGELFF. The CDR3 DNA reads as TGCAGTGCTAGACTAGCCGGGACAGGGGGCGAAGCCCGTCACACCGGGGAGCTGTTTTTT.

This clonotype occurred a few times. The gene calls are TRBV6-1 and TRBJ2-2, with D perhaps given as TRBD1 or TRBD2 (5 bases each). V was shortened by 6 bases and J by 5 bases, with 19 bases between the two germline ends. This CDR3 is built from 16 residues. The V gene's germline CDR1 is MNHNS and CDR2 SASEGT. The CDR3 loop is CASRTEGVAPTGELFF. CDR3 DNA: TGTGCCAGCAGGACCGAAGGGGTAGCGCCTACCGGGGAGCTGTTTTTT.

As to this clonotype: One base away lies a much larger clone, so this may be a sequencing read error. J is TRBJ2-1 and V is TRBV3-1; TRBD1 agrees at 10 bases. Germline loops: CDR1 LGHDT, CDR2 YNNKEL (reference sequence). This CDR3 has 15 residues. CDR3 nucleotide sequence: TGTACCAGCAGCCAGGGGGACAGGGGCGACAATGAGCAGTTCTTC. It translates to CTSSQGDRGDNEQFF.

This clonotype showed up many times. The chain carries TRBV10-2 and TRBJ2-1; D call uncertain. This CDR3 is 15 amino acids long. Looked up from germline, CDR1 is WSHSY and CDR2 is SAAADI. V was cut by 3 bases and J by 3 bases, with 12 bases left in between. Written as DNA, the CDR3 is TGCGCCAGCAGTGACTTTATCGGGTACTACAATGAGCAGTTCTTC. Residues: CASSDFIGYYNEQFF.